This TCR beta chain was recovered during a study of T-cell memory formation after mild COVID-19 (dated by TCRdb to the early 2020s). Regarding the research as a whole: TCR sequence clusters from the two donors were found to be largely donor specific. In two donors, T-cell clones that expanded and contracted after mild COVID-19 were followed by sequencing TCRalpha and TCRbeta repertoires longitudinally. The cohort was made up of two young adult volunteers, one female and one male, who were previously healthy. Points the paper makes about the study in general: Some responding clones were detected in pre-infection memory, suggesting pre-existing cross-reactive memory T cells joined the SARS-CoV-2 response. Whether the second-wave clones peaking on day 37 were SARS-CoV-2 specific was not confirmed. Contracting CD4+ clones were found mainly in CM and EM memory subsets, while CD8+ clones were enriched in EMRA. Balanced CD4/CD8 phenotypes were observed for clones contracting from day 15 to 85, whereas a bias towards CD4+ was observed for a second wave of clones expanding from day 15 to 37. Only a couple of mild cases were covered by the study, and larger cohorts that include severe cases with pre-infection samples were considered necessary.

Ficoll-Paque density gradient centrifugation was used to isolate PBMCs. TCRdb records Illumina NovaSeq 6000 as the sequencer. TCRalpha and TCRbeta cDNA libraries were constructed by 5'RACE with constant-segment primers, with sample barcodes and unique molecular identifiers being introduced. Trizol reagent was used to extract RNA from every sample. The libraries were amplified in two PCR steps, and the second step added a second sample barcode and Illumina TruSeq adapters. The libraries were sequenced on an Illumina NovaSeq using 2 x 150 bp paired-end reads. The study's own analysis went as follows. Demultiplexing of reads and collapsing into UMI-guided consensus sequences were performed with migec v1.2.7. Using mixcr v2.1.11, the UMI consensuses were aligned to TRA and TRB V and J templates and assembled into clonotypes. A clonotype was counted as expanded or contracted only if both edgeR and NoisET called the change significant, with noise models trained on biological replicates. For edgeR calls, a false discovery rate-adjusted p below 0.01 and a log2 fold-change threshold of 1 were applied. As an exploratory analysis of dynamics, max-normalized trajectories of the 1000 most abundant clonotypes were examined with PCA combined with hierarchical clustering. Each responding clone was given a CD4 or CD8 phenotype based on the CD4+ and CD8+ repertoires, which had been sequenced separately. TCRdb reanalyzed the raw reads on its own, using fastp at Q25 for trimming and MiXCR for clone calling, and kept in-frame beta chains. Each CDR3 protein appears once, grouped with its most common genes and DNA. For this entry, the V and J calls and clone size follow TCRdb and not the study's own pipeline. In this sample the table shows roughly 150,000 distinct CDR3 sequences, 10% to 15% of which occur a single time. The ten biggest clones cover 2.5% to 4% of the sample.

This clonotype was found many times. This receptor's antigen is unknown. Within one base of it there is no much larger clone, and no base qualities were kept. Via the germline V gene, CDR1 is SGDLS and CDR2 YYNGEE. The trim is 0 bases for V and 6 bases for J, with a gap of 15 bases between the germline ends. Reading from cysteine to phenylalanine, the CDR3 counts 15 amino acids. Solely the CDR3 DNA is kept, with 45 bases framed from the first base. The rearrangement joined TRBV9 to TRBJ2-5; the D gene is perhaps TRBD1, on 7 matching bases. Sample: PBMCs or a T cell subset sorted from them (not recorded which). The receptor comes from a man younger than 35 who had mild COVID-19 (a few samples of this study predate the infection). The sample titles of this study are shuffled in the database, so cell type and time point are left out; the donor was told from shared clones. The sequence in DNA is TGTGCCAGCAGCGTAGGAATAGGGGGCGGGAAGACCCAGTACTTC. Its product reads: CASSVGIGGGKTQYF.